A single TCR beta chain is shown here with its context. This entry is derived from a study of shared clonotypes between healthy human individuals. The germline V gene encodes CDR1 MNHNS and CDR2 SASEGT. V was trimmed by 2 bases and J by 3 bases, leaving 20 bases between them. The length of the CDR3 is 17 residues. Those who donated, Caucasian adults without exception, all lived in Nashville, Tennessee. Negatively enriched CD4+ T cells were divided by CD45RA into naive and memory. The protocol was immunoSEQ multiplex PCR, while the TCRdb copy is restricted to in-frame clones and leaves out a portion. The sample shows over a million clones, about 80% of them seen only once.

Sequenced input: memory CD4+ T cells from PBMCs. The sample's subset: CD45RA-negative fraction. This sequence was found in a man between 18 and 29 years old in good health. Some clones in this sample may be carry-over from other donors' samples. The V gene is TRBV6-1, the J gene TRBJ2-7; tentatively, D is TRBD2 (6 bases). CDR3 nucleotides: TGTGCCAGCAGTGAAACCACCACGGGACTCGGGGACTACGAGCAGTACTTC. Translated, it gives CASSETTTGLGDYEQYF.